The T cell receptor (beta chain) under discussion was sequenced for a study of cytomegalovirus exposure and HLA in healthy donors. Study-wide points: High sensitivity and specificity were reportedly achieved when the classifier diagnosed cytomegalovirus status. It was reported in a later analysis that an Asian-associated ancestry cluster showed fewer N-insertions than the roughly 670-donor mean.

The study ran its PCR with 60 Vbeta and 13 Jbeta primers. This table comes from immunoSEQ multiplex PCR, and its TCRdb copy is limited to in-frame clones, with some not included. The top ten hold roughly 13% of the sample, which has roughly 120,000 clones, approximately 80% seen once. Remarks on this clone: Its antigen is undetermined. A read error may produce the germline difference seen at one junction end. Other DNA sequences from this sample encode an identical CDR3 as well.

Germline CDR1 and CDR2: SSHAT and FNYEAQ (reference sequence). The length of the CDR3 is 13 residues. The sequence derives from a woman aged 35 to 49 in good health and CMV-seropositive. The chain couples TRBV7-7 to TRBJ2-7; TRBD1 matches 7 bases. Sample: PBMCs. The CDR3 DNA follows: TGTGCTAGCAGCTTCGCGACAGGGACCGAGCAGTACTTC. Protein product: CASSFATGTEQYF.